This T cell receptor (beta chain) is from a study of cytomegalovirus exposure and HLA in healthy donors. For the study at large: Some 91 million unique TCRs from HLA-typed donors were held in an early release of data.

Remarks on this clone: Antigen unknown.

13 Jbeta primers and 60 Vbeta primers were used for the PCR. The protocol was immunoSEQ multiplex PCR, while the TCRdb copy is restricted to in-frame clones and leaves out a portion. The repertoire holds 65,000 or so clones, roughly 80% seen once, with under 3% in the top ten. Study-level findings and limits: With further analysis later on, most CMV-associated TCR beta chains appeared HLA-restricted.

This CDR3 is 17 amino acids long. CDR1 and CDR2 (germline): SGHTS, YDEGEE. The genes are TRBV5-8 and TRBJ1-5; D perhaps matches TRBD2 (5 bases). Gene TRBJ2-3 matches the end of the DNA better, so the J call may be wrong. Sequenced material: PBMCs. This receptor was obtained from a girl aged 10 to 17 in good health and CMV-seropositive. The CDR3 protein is CASSLNPGLASSRPQYF. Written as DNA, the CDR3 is TGTGCCAGCAGCTTAAATCCCGGACTGGCCTCCTCTCGGCCCCAGTATTTT.